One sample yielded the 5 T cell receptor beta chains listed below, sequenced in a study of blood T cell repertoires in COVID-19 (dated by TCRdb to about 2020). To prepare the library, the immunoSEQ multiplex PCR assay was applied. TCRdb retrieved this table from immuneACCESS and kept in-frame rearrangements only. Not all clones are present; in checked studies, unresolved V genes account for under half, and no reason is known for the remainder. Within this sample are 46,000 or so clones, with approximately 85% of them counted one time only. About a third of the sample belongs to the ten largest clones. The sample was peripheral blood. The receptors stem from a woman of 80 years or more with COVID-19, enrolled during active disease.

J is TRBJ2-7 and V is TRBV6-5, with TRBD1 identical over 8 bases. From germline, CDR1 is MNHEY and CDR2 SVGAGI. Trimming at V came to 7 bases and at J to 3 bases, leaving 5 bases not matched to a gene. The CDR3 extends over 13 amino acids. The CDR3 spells CASIATGVYEQYF. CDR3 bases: TGTGCCAGCATCGCGACAGGGGTCTACGAGCAGTACTTC.

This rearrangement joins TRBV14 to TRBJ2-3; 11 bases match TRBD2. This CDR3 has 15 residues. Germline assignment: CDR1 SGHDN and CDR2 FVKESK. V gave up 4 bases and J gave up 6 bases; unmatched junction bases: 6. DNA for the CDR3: TGTGCCAGCAGCCCCCGGACTAGCGGGTGGGATACGCAGTATTTT. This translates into CASSPRTSGWDTQYF.

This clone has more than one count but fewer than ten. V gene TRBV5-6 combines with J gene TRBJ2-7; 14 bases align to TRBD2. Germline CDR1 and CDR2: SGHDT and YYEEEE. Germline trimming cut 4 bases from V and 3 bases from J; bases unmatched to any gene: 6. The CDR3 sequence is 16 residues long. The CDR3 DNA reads TGTGCCAGCAGCCTACGGACTAGCGGGAGGAGCTACGAGCAGTACTTC. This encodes CASSLRTSGRSYEQYF.

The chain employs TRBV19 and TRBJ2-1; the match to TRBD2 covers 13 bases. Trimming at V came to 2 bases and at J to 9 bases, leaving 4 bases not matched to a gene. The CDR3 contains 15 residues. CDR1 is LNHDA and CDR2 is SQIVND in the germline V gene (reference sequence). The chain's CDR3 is CASSITSGGAGEQFF. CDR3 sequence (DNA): TGTGCCAGTAGTATAACTAGCGGGGGGGCCGGTGAGCAGTTCTTC.

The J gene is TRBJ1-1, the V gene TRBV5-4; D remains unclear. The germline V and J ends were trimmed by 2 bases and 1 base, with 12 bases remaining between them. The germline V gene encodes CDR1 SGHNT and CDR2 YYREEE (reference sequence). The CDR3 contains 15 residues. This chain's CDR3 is CASSFFGRSNTEAFF. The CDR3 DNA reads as TGTGCCAGCAGCTTTTTCGGCAGGTCGAACACTGAAGCTTTCTTT.